The rows below give T cell receptor beta chains drawn from one sample of a study of blood T cell repertoires in COVID-19. Profiling relied on immunoSEQ multiplex PCR, and the TCRdb table lists in-frame clones only, not all of them. The data show fewer than 250,000 clones, about 90% seen once. The sample was peripheral blood. The receptors derive from a man between 25 and 39 years old with acute or convalescent COVID-19. Each CDR3 is given with its conserved first and last residue. The D gene is left open where the match is weak. The size field is filled for only some rows; it gives once, few, many or a size class.

D,J,V,length,size,CDR3,DNA
.,TRBJ2-5,TRBV5-4,12,.,CASSFSGETQYF,TGTGCCAGCAGCTTCAGCGGGGAGACCCAGTACTTC
.,TRBJ1-1,TRBV19,15,.,CASSIPPGMNTEAFF,TGTGCCAGTAGTATACCCCCTGGCATGAACACTGAAGCTTTCTTT
.,TRBJ1-2,TRBV5-4,16,.,CASSPDTGGLGYGYTF,TGTGCCAGCAGCCCAGACACAGGAGGGCTGGGCTATGGCTACACCTTC
TRBD1,TRBJ1-5,TRBV11-3,17,.,CASSLGTGNYSNQPQHF,TGTGCCAGCAGCTTGGGGACAGGGAACTATAGCAATCAGCCCCAGCATTTT
.,TRBJ2-5,TRBV12-3/TRBV12-4,11,.,CASALQETQYF,TGTGCCAGCGCGCTTCAAGAGACCCAGTACTTC
.,TRBJ2-6,TRBV19,14,.,CASSRGSGANVLTF,TGTGCCAGTAGTCGGGGCTCTGGGGCCAACGTCCTGACTTTC
TRBD2,TRBJ2-3,TRBV11-3,15,.,CASSPGTTNLDTQYF,TGTGCCAGCAGCCCAGGGACTACGAACCTCGATACGCAGTATTTT
TRBD1,TRBJ1-2,TRBV30,12,.,CAWSALAGGFTF,TGTGCCTGGAGTGCCCTTGCAGGGGGATTCACCTTC
TRBD2,TRBJ2-3,TRBV11-2,16,.,CASSWERGLRGDTQYF,TGTGCCAGCAGCTGGGAGCGGGGGCTAAGGGGAGATACGCAGTATTTT
.,TRBJ2-7,TRBV4-2,12,.,CASSQQGHEQYF,TGTGCCAGCAGCCAACAGGGCCACGAGCAGTACTTC
.,TRBJ2-2,TRBV18,16,.,CASSPLLSGNTGELFF,TGTGCCAGCTCACCACTTCTCTCGGGGAACACCGGGGAGCTGTTTTTT
.,TRBJ2-7,TRBV5-1,15,.,CASSLRGMSSYEQYF,TGCGCCAGCAGCTTGAGGGGGATGAGCTCCTACGAGCAGTACTTC
TRBD1,TRBJ1-2,TRBV28,15,.,CASTVQGFGTYGYTF,TGTGCCAGCACCGTACAGGGGTTTGGAACCTATGGCTACACCTTC
TRBD1,TRBJ1-5,TRBV30,15,.,CAWSGGGGGNQPQHF,TGTGCCTGGAGTGGAGGGGGCGGTGGCAATCAGCCCCAGCATTTT
TRBD2,TRBJ2-3,TRBV29-1,14,.,CSVDRTSATDTQYF,TGCAGCGTTGACCGGACTAGCGCCACAGATACGCAGTATTTT
.,TRBJ2-1,TRBV9,15,.,CASSVLDSTYNEQFF,TGTGCCAGCAGCGTCTTGGACAGTACCTACAATGAGCAGTTCTTC
.,TRBJ2-7,TRBV7-2,14,.,CASSLDGSSYEQYF,TGTGCCAGCAGCTTAGATGGGAGCTCCTACGAGCAGTACTTC
TRBD1,TRBJ2-7,TRBV6-5,12,once,CASRTGISEQYF,TGTGCCAGTCGGACAGGGATTTCCGAGCAGTACTTC
.,TRBJ1-1,TRBV5-4,13,.,CASSLDRVTEAFF,TGTGCCAGCAGCTTGGACAGAGTAACTGAAGCTTTCTTT
TRBD1,TRBJ1-1,TRBV28,16,.,CASSLAGGPLNTEAFF,TGTGCCAGCAGTTTGGCAGGGGGGCCTCTGAACACTGAAGCTTTCTTT
TRBD2,TRBJ2-7,TRBV27,16,once,CASSWSSGTTTYEQYF,TGTGCCAGCAGTTGGTCCTCCGGGACTACTACCTACGAGCAGTACTTC
.,TRBJ2-7,TRBV6-4,15,.,CASSDSRTENYEQYF,TGTGCCAGCAGTGACTCGAGGACAGAGAACTACGAGCAGTACTTC
.,TRBJ2-5,TRBV29-1,13,.,CSVEGQGPYTQYF,TGCAGCGTTGAAGGGCAGGGGCCATATACCCAGTACTTC
TRBD2,TRBJ2-1,TRBV5-1,16,.,CASSPFSGGAYDEQFF,TGCGCCAGCAGCCCCTTTAGCGGGGGGGCCTACGATGAGCAGTTCTTC
TRBD2,TRBJ2-2,TRBV4-2,15,.,CASSLGLRNTGELFF,TGTGCCAGCAGCCTGGGACTACGAAACACCGGGGAGCTGTTTTTT
TRBD1,TRBJ2-7,TRBV28,15,.,CASSLRDRGRGEQYF,TGTGCCAGCAGTTTAAGGGACAGGGGGCGCGGCGAGCAGTACTTC
.,TRBJ1-1,TRBV28,15,.,CASRTSGRGNTEAFF,TGTGCCAGCAGAACCTCGGGCAGGGGGAACACTGAAGCTTTCTTT
.,TRBJ2-3,TRBV9,14,few,CASSVATLTDTQYF,TGTGCCAGCAGCGTAGCGACACTCACAGATACGCAGTATTTT
.,TRBJ2-1,TRBV2,12,.,CASSERGSEQFF,TGTGCCAGCAGTGAGAGGGGGTCGGAGCAGTTCTTC
.,TRBJ1-2,TRBV28,13,.,CASSRGRRYGYTF,TGTGCCAGCAGTCGAGGGCGGAGATATGGCTACACCTTC
TRBD2,TRBJ2-1,TRBV5-1,12,.,CASSPRGDEQFF,TGCGCCAGCAGCCCCCGGGGGGATGAGCAGTTCTTC
TRBD2,TRBJ2-2,TRBV7-6,16,.,CASSPRAGGGTGELFF,TGTGCCAGCAGCCCCCGAGCGGGGGGCGGGACCGGGGAGCTGTTTTTT
.,TRBJ1-4,TRBV5-1,15,.,CASSVRDSTNEKLFF,TGCGCCAGCAGTGTCAGGGACTCAACTAATGAAAAACTGTTTTTT
.,TRBJ1-5,TRBV3-1/TRBV3-2,12,.,CASSHQNQPQHF,TGTGCCAGCAGCCATCAAAATCAGCCCCAGCATTTT
.,TRBJ2-7,TRBV28,14,once,CASSLASARRLQYF,TGTGCCAGCAGTTTAGCTAGCGCGAGGAGGTTACAGTACTTC
.,TRBJ2-3,TRBV24-1,13,.,CATSDTRGYTQYF,TGTGCCACCAGTGATACTCGGGGGTATACGCAGTATTTT
.,TRBJ1-1,TRBV20-1,11,.,CSAQGPTEAFF,TGCAGTGCCCAGGGTCCCACTGAAGCTTTCTTT
TRBD1,TRBJ2-4,TRBV19,14,.,CASSGNRGKNIQYF,TGTGCCAGTAGTGGGAACAGGGGCAAAAACATTCAGTACTTC
.,TRBJ2-3,TRBV2,13,.,CASAEDGTDTQYF,TGTGCCAGCGCGGAGGACGGCACAGATACGCAGTATTTT
.,TRBJ2-7,TRBV5-5,12,.,CASSFEVPPKYF,TGTGCCAGCAGCTTCGAAGTCCCGCCTAAGTACTTC
TRBD1,TRBJ2-7,TRBV19,13,.,CASRRTGGNEQYF,TGTGCCAGTAGAAGGACAGGGGGAAACGAGCAGTACTTC
.,TRBJ1-5,TRBV28,12,.,CASLSWAQPQHF,TGTGCCAGCCTATCCTGGGCCCAGCCCCAGCATTTT
TRBD1,TRBJ1-6,TRBV30,15,.,CAWRGQSSYNSPLHF,TGTGCCTGGCGGGGACAGAGCTCCTATAATTCACCCCTCCACTTT
TRBD2,TRBJ2-3,TRBV9,17,.,CASSVRIAGGRGDTQYF,TGTGCCAGCAGCGTGAGGATAGCGGGGGGGCGCGGAGATACGCAGTATTTT
TRBD1,TRBJ1-2,TRBV15,14,.,CATSPWTGKDGYTF,TGTGCCACCAGCCCGTGGACAGGGAAAGATGGCTACACCTTC
.,TRBJ2-7,TRBV27,13,once,CASSYGRTYEQYF,TGTGCCAGCAGTTACGGGAGAACCTACGAGCAGTACTTC
TRBD2,TRBJ2-1,TRBV5-1,16,.,CASSLAGGNSYNEQFF,TGCGCCAGCAGCTTGGCGGGAGGGAACTCCTACAATGAGCAGTTCTTC
TRBD1,TRBJ1-5,TRBV28,16,.,CASSPYNGQVYQPQHF,TGTGCCAGCAGTCCATACAACGGACAGGTTTATCAGCCCCAGCATTTT
TRBD2,TRBJ2-3,TRBV19,15,.,CASRSRAGVTDTQYF,TGTGCCAGCAGGAGTCGGGCGGGGGTCACAGATACGCAGTATTTT
TRBD2,TRBJ2-2,TRBV14,17,.,CASSPVVGRANTGELFF,TGTGCCAGCAGCCCCGTGGTCGGGAGGGCGAACACCGGGGAGCTGTTTTTT
.,TRBJ2-5,TRBV10-1,14,.,CASSESLGRETQYF,TGCGCCAGCAGTGAGTCCCTTGGGAGAGAGACCCAGTACTTC
.,TRBJ1-1,TRBV6-5,14,.,CASNPRTGGTEAFF,TGTGCCAGCAATCCTCGGACGGGGGGAACTGAAGCTTTCTTT
.,TRBJ2-1,TRBV4-1,12,.,CASSPRGSEQFF,TGCGCCAGCAGCCCGAGAGGTAGTGAGCAGTTCTTC
TRBD2,TRBJ2-1,TRBV3-1/TRBV3-2,13,.,CASSQSGGNEQFF,TGTGCCAGCAGCCAATCGGGAGGCAATGAGCAGTTCTTC
.,TRBJ1-4,TRBV18,15,.,CASSPSRGTNEKLFF,TGTGCCAGCTCACCATCCAGGGGTACTAATGAAAAACTGTTTTTT